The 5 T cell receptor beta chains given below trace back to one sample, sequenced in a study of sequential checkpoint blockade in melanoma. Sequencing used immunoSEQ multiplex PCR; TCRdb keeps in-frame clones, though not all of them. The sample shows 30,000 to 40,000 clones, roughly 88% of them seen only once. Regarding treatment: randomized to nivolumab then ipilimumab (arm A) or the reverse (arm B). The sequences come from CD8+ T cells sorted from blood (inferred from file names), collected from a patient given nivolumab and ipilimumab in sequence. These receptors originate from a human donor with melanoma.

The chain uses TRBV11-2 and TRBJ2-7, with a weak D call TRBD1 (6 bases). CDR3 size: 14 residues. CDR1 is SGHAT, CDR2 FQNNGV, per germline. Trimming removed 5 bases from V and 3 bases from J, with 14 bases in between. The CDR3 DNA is TGTGCCAGCAGCCCTACAGGGAACGTCTACGAGCAGTACTTC. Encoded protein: CASSPTGNVYEQYF.

This CDR3 reads CASSLAQGAHEQYF. The CDR3 DNA sequence: TGTGCCAGCAGCTTAGCTCAGGGGGCCCACGAGCAGTACTTC. The chain links TRBV11-2 to TRBJ2-7, with 8 bases fitting TRBD1. The junction had 4 bases not matched to a gene; V was cut back by 1 base and J by 5 bases. This CDR3 is built from 14 residues. From germline, CDR1 is SGHAT and CDR2 FQNNGV. Full variable domain (rest looked up from reference TRBV11-2 and TRBJ2-7): EAGVAQSPRYKIIEKRQSVAFWCNPISGHATLYWYQQILGQGPKLLIQFQNNGVVDDSQLPKDRFSAERLKGVDSTLKIQPAKLEDSAVYLCASSLAQGAHEQYFGPGTRLTVT.

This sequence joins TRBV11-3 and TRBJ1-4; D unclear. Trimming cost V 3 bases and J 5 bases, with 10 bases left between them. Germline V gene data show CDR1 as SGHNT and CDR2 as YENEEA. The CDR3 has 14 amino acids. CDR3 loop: CASSFGRRNEKLFF. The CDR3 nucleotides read TGTGCCAGCAGCTTCGGCAGGAGGAATGAAAAACTGTTTTTT.

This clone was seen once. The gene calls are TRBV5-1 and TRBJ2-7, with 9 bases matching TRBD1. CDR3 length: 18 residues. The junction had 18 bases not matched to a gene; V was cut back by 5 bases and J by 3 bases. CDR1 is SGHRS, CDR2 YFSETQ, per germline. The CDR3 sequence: CASRVEGPGQGWDYEQYF. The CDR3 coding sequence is TGCGCCAGCAGGGTTGAGGGTCCGGGACAGGGTTGGGACTACGAGCAGTACTTC.

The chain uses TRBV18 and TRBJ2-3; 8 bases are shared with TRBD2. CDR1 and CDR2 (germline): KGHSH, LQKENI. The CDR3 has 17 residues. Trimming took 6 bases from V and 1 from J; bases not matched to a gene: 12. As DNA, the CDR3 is TGTGCCAGCTCGTTGGACCGCGGGGGGCTTCGCACAGATACGCAGTATTTT. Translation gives CASSLDRGGLRTDTQYF. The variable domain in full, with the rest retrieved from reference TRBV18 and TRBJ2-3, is NAGVMQNPRHLVRRRGQEARLRCSPMKGHSHVYWYRQLPEEGLKFMVYLQKENIIDESGMPKERFSAEFPKEGPSILRIQQVVRGDSAAYFCASSLDRGGLRTDTQYFGPGTRLTVL.